The next 21 T cell receptor beta chains were all read from a single sample in a study of OX40 agonist ivuxolimab in advanced cancers. Repertoires were generated with immunoSEQ multiplex PCR, while TCRdb's copy carries only in-frame clones and drops some. The sample consists of approximately 110,000 clones, around 93% of them appearing once. The source was CD4+ or CD8+ T cells sorted from blood, collected in a trial of the OX40 agonist ivuxolimab. Receptor source: an adult with an advanced solid tumor such as melanoma, head and neck, liver or kidney cancer.

The rearrangement joins TRBV4-2 to TRBJ1-1; no reliable D call. Looked up from germline, CDR1 is LGHNA and CDR2 is YNFKEQ. The V and J ends lost 5 bases and 1 base respectively, with 5 bases between them. This CDR3 has 12 residues. CDR3 region: CASSLGNTEAFF. CDR3 in DNA: TGTGCCAGCAGCTTGGGGAACACTGAAGCTTTCTTT.

The rearrangement uses TRBV7-8 and TRBJ2-7; 9 nucleotides agree with TRBD2. J was trimmed by 3 bases and V by 5 bases; bases with no gene match: 8. The CDR3 runs to 15 residues. Germline V gene lookup returns CDR1 SGHVS and CDR2 FQNEAQ. CDR3 protein: CASSPTAGGLYEQYF. As DNA, the CDR3 is TGTGCCAGCAGCCCCACCGCGGGAGGGCTCTACGAGCAGTACTTC.

The chain has TRBV7-9 and TRBJ2-2, with TRBD2 as a possible D gene (5 bases). The CDR3 loop spans 15 amino acids. V was trimmed by 5 bases and J by 3 bases, leaving 13 bases between them. The germline CDR1 and CDR2 sequences are SEHNR and FQNEAQ (reference sequence). DNA of the CDR3: TGTGCCAGCAGCGGAGGTCCGGGTTACACCGGGGAGCTGTTTTTT. It specifies CASSGGPGYTGELFF.

In nucleotides, the CDR3 is TGTGCCAGTAGTGAGACTAGTCCCCAAGAGACCCAGTACTTC. Amino acid sequence: CASSETSPQETQYF. The V and J genes are TRBV19 and TRBJ2-5, with D perhaps TRBD2 (6 bases). This CDR3 is 14 amino acids long. Trimming cost V 5 bases and J 1 base, with 11 bases left between them. CDR1 is LNHDA and CDR2 is SQIVND in the germline V gene (reference sequence).

This chain joins TRBV9 and TRBJ1-2; the match to TRBD1 covers 8 bases. The CDR3 contains 14 residues. Germline loops: CDR1 SGDLS, CDR2 YYNGEE. V shed 3 bases and J 1 base; nucleotides not matched to a gene: 2. CDR3 DNA: TGTGCCAGCAGCGGACAGGGGATTAACTATGGCTACACCTTC. The encoded protein is CASSGQGINYGYTF. Looking up the rest from reference TRBV9 and TRBJ1-2 gives the full variable domain: DSGVTQTPKHLITATGQRVTLRCSPRSGDLSVYWYQQSLDQGLQFLIQYYNGEERAKGNILERFSAQQFPDLHSELNLSSLELGDSALYFCASSGQGINYGYTFGSGTRLTVV.

The V call is TRBV18, the J call TRBJ2-1; the D gene could be TRBD1 or TRBD2 (6 bases each). Germline V lookup: CDR1 KGHSH, CDR2 LQKENI. The CDR3 has 16 residues. The V and J ends lost 4 bases and 7 bases respectively, with 20 bases between them. Here the CDR3 reads CASSRRLGGYENEQFF. The CDR3 region has the DNA TGTGCCAGCTCACGGCGACTAGGGGGGTATGAGAATGAGCAGTTCTTC.

The chain is built from TRBV14 and TRBJ2-5; D is perhaps TRBD1 (5 bases). CDR1 and CDR2 from the germline V gene are SGHDN and FVKESK. V was shortened by 3 bases and J by 11 bases, with 16 bases between the two germline ends. The CDR3 runs to 13 residues. The CDR3 nucleotides are TGTGCCAGCAGCCAGGACAAGTGGGCGGAGCAGTACTTC. It yields the protein CASSQDKWAEQYF.

This clone has a handful of counts. The chain has TRBV7-3 and TRBJ2-1, with D perhaps given as TRBD1 or TRBD2 (5 bases each). Trimming pared 0 bases from V and 8 bases from J, leaving 17 bases between. The CDR3 consists of 16 residues. Germline loops: CDR1 SGHTA, CDR2 FQGTGA. In DNA, the CDR3 is TGTGCCAGCAGCTTAACAGGGGACCCCCGACGGGATGAGCAGTTCTTC. This encodes CASSLTGDPRRDEQFF.

The rearrangement uses TRBV7-9 and TRBJ2-1; TRBD2 matches 13 bases. Germline CDR1 reads SEHNR; CDR2 reads FQNEAQ (reference sequence). Trimming cost V 5 bases and J 1 base; bases outside gene matches: 5. The CDR3 contains 17 residues. The CDR3 nucleotides read TGTGCCAGCAGCGGCGGACTAGCGGGAGAGTCCTACAATGAGCAGTTCTTC. Translated: CASSGGLAGESYNEQFF.

The chain combines TRBV7-2 with TRBJ2-5, with 12 nucleotides matching TRBD1. Germline loops: CDR1 SGHTA, CDR2 FQGNSA. The CDR3 contains 13 residues. After removal of 4 bases from V and 11 bases from J, the junction contained 5 bases not matched to a gene. The chain's CDR3 is CASSSGTGGGQYF. The CDR3 nucleotides read TGTGCCAGCAGCTCCGGGACAGGGGGCGGGCAGTACTTC.

The CDR3 nucleotides are TGTGCCAGCAGCTTAGGGGCCAATACCTACGAGCAGTACTTC. As protein: CASSLGANTYEQYF. This rearrangement joins TRBV7-2 to TRBJ2-7; no clear D gene. The germline V gene has CDR1 SGHTA and CDR2 FQGNSA. The CDR3 is 14 amino acids. The V and J ends lost 1 base and 2 bases respectively, with 9 bases between them. The complete variable domain, with remaining parts taken from reference TRBV7-2 and TRBJ2-7, reads GAGVSQSPSNKVTEKGKDVELRCDPISGHTALYWYRQSLGQGLEFLIYFQGNSAPDKSGLPSDRFSAERTGGSVSTLTIQRTQQEDSAVYLCASSLGANTYEQYFGPGTRLTVT.

The chain couples TRBV27 to TRBJ2-1; possibly TRBD1 for D (7 bases). This CDR3 contains 14 residues. Trimming took 2 bases from V and 4 from J, leaving 9 bases between them. CDR1 is MNHEY and CDR2 is SMNVEV in the germline V gene (reference sequence). The CDR3 spells CASSLQGGYNEQFF. The CDR3 DNA is TGTGCCAGCAGTTTACAGGGGGGATACAATGAGCAGTTCTTC.

This rearrangement joins TRBV18 to TRBJ1-5, with D tentatively TRBD1 (6 bases). Germline V gene lookup returns CDR1 KGHSH and CDR2 LQKENI. There are 15 residues in the CDR3. With 6 bases removed from V and 3 bases from J, the gap between germline ends came to 15 bases. CDR3 region: CASSEAQGFNQPQHF. In nucleotides, the CDR3 is TGTGCCAGCTCTGAGGCACAGGGATTCAATCAGCCCCAGCATTTT. The full variable domain, its missing parts supplied by reference TRBV18 and TRBJ1-5, is NAGVMQNPRHLVRRRGQEARLRCSPMKGHSHVYWYRQLPEEGLKFMVYLQKENIIDESGMPKERFSAEFPKEGPSILRIQQVVRGDSAAYFCASSEAQGFNQPQHFGDGTRLSIL.

The chain is built from TRBV4-3 and TRBJ1-2, with TRBD1 matching 7 bases. CDR3 length: 14 residues. The J segment lost 8 bases and the V segment lost 4 bases, leaving 10 bases of the junction unmatched. Germline V CDR1 and CDR2: LGHNA, YSLEER. CDR3 amino acids: CASSRGRGTYGYTF. CDR3 coding DNA: TGCGCCAGCAGCCGCGGCAGGGGGACATACGGCTACACCTTC.

The CDR3 nucleotides are TGTGCCAGCCGACTAGCGGCTAACACCGGGGAGCTGTTTTTT. The encoded protein is CASRLAANTGELFF. The chain carries TRBV6-4 and TRBJ2-2; 9 positions agree with TRBD2. CDR1 and CDR2 (germline): MRHNA, SNTAGT. The CDR3 length is 14 residues. The ends lost 8 bases at V and 2 bases at J; junction bases unmatched: 3.

This chain links TRBV18 with TRBJ1-1; TRBD1 matches at 7 bases. Germline V gene data show CDR1 as KGHSH and CDR2 as LQKENI. The CDR3 loop spans 15 amino acids. Trimming at V came to 4 bases and at J to 12 bases, leaving 17 bases not matched to a gene. CDR3 sequence reads: CASSRDVDRASSPFF. The CDR3 coding sequence is TGTGCCAGCTCACGTGACGTTGACAGGGCTTCTTCGCCTTTCTTT.

This chain uses TRBV5-1 with TRBJ1-4; 9 bases are shared with TRBD1. The CDR3 loop spans 15 amino acids. Looked up from germline, CDR1 is SGHRS and CDR2 is YFSETQ. V gave up 3 bases and J gave up 3 bases; unmatched junction bases: 3. Here the CDR3 DNA reads TGCGCCAGCAGCTCAACAGGGGGCTCTAATGAAAAACTGTTTTTT. It yields the protein CASSSTGGSNEKLFF.

The chain links TRBV14 to TRBJ2-3; 13 positions match TRBD2. Germline V gene lookup returns CDR1 SGHDN and CDR2 FVKESK. J lost 4 bases, V lost 2 bases, and 3 bases had no gene match. The CDR3 is 16 amino acids. Here the CDR3 DNA reads TGTGCCAGCAGCCAACCTGGACTAGCGGGAGCAGATACGCAGTATTTT. It codes for CASSQPGLAGADTQYF.

This sequence joins TRBV13 and TRBJ2-2, with no clear D. CDR1 is PRHDT, CDR2 FYEKMQ, per germline (reference sequence). The V and J ends lost 0 bases and 4 bases respectively, with 3 bases between them. This CDR3 contains 13 residues. CDR3 loop: CASSLGSTGELFF. The CDR3 coding sequence is TGTGCCAGCAGCTTAGGATCCACCGGGGAGCTGTTTTTT.

The chain employs TRBV5-1 and TRBJ1-4, with 11 bases aligning to TRBD1. In germline, CDR1 is SGHRS, CDR2 YFSETQ. CDR3 length equals 15 residues. V shed 2 bases, J shed 7 bases, and the junction held 4 bases outside the gene matches. This CDR3 is CASSFVGTGGEKLFF. The CDR3 region has the DNA TGCGCCAGCAGCTTCGTAGGGACAGGGGGTGAAAAACTGTTTTTT.

This clone appeared a single time. The V and J genes are TRBV28 and TRBJ1-1; 7 positions agree with TRBD1. From germline, CDR1 is MDHEN and CDR2 SYDVKM. CDR3 length: 13 residues. The junction had 2 bases not matched to a gene; V was cut back by 4 bases and J by 3 bases. DNA for the CDR3: TGTGCCAGCAGTTGGGACAGCCACACTGAAGCTTTCTTT. Residues: CASSWDSHTEAFF.